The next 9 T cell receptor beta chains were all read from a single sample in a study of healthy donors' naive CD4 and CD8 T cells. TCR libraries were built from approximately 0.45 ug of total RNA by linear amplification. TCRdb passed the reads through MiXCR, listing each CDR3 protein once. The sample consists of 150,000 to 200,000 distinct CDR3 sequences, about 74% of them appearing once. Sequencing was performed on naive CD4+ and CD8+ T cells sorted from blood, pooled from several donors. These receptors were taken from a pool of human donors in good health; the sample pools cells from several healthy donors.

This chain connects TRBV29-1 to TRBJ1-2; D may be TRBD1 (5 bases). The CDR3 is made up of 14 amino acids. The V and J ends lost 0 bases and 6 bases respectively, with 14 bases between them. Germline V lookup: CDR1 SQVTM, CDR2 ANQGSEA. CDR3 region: CSVEDQDMRDGYTF. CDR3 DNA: TGCAGCGTTGAAGATCAGGACATGAGGGATGGCTACACCTTC.

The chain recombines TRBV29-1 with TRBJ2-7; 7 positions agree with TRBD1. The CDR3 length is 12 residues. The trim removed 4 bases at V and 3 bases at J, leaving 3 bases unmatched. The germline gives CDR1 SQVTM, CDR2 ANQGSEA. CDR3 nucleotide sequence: TGCAGCGTTGTACAGGGGAGCTACGAGCAGTACTTC. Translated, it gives CSVVQGSYEQYF.

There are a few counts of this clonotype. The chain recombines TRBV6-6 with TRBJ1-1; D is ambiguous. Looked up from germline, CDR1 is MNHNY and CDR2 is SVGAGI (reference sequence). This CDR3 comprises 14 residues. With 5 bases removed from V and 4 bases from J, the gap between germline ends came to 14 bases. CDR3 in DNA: TGTGCCAGCAGTCTGGAGGCTAAGGCCACTGAAGCTTTCTTT. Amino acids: CASSLEAKATEAFF.

CDR3 bases: TGTGCCAGTAGTATAGGAACGGCGAGCTCCTACGAGCAGTACTTC. Translation: CASSIGTASSYEQYF. The chain couples TRBV19 to TRBJ2-7; D remains unclear. This CDR3 has 15 residues. The V and J ends lost 1 base and 0 bases respectively, with 10 bases between them. Germline V gene data show CDR1 as LNHDA and CDR2 as SQIVND (reference sequence). The full variable domain, completed using reference TRBV19 and TRBJ2-7, is DGGITQSPKYLFRKEGQNVTLSCEQNLNHDAMYWYRQDPGQGLRLIYYSQIVNDFQKGDIAEGYSVSREKKESFPLTVTSAQKNPTAFYLCASSIGTASSYEQYFGPGTRLTVT.

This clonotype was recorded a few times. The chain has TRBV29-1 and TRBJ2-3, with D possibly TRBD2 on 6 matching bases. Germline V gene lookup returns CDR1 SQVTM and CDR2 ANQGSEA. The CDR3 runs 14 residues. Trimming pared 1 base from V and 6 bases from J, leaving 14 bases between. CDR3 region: CSVEGGDVVDTQYF. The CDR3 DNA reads TGCAGCGTTGAAGGCGGGGATGTGGTGGATACGCAGTATTTT.

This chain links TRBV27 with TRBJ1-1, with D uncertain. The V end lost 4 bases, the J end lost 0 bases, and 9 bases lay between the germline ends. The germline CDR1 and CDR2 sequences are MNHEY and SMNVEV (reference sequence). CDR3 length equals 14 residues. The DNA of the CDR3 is TGTGCCAGCAGTTCGAGAATCATGAACACTGAAGCTTTCTTT. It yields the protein CASSSRIMNTEAFF.

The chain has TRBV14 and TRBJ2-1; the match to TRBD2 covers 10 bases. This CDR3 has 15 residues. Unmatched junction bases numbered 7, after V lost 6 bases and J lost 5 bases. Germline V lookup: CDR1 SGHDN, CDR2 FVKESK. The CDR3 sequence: CASSPGTSVDNEQFF. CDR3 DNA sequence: TGTGCCAGCAGTCCTGGGACTAGCGTCGACAATGAGCAGTTCTTC.

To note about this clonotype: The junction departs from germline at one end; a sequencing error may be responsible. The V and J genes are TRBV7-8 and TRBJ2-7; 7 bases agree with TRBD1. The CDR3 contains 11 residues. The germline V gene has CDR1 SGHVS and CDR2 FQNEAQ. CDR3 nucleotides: TGTGCCAGCAGCTCAGACAGGGATGCCCTCTTC. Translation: CASSSDRDALF.

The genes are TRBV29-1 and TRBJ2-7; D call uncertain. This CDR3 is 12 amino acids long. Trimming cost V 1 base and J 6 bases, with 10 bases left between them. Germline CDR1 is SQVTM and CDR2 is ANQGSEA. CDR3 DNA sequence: TGCAGCGTTGAAGGGGCGAAGGGCGAGCAGTACTTC. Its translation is CSVEGAKGEQYF.